Sequencing of this T cell receptor beta chain was carried out in a study of OX40 agonist ivuxolimab in advanced cancers. Study summary: Partial responses were achieved by three patients, of whom one had hepatocellular carcinoma and two had cutaneous melanoma.

The repertoire was sequenced with immunoSEQ multiplex PCR; TCRdb's copy has only in-frame clones and lacks some. The table lists some 64,000 clones, about 87% of them singletons, with approximately 3% in the top ten. Details on this clone: Antigen specificity is unknown.

Findings and caveats of the study: Researchers did not establish what antigens the expanded peripheral T cells target.

The CDR3 runs 13 residues. Per germline, CDR1 GTSNPN and CDR2 SVGIG (reference sequence). Between the trimmed V and J ends, which lost 2 bases and 7 bases, there was a span of 12 bases. The receptor's source is an adult with an advanced solid tumor such as melanoma, head and neck, liver or kidney cancer. This material consisted of CD4+ or CD8+ T cells sorted from blood, taken in a trial of the OX40 agonist ivuxolimab. The rearrangement uses TRBV30 and TRBJ2-1; D might be TRBD1 or TRBD2, each matching 5 bases. The CDR3 here is CAWSSGKGNEQFF. CDR3 in DNA: TGTGCCTGGAGTTCCGGGAAGGGGAATGAGCAGTTCTTC.